Listed below are T cell receptor beta chains from one sample, sequenced in a study of T-cell reconstitution after alpha-beta-depleted transplantation in children. A single record per CDR3 protein comes from TCRdb applying MiXCR to the PCR reads. Of approximately 350,000 distinct CDR3 sequences listed, 9% to 12% are singletons. The source material was PBMCs from the stem cell graft donor, sampled from the stem cell graft. These receptors all stem from a human donor who donated a stem cell graft to a child with acute lymphoblastic leukemia. Each CDR3 is given with its conserved first and last residue. The D gene is left open where the match is weak. The size field is filled for only some rows; it gives once, few, many or a size class.

d_call: TRBD1
j_call: TRBJ1-2
cdr3_length: 18
clone_size: few
v_call: TRBV27
cdr3_aa: CASSLFTTTGVRFDGYTF
cdr3_nt: TGTGCCAGCAGTTTATTCACGACGACAGGGGTTAGGTTCGATGGCTACACCTTC

d_call: TRBD2
j_call: TRBJ2-3
cdr3_length: 21
clone_size: few
v_call: TRBV20-1
cdr3_aa: CSARDFVGLAGGPTYTDTQYF
cdr3_nt: TGCAGTGCTAGAGATTTTGTCGGACTAGCGGGAGGGCCGACTTACACAGATACGCAGTATTTT

d_call: NA
j_call: TRBJ2-2
cdr3_length: 17
clone_size: NA
v_call: TRBV24-1
cdr3_aa: CATSEPGQLTRTGELFF
cdr3_nt: TGTGCCACCAGTGAGCCTGGACAATTGACTAGAACCGGGGAGCTGTTTTTT

d_call: NA
j_call: TRBJ2-7
cdr3_length: 14
clone_size: many
v_call: TRBV7-9
cdr3_aa: CASSLVTPPYEQYF
cdr3_nt: TGTGCCAGCAGCTTAGTTACTCCTCCCTACGAGCAGTACTTC

d_call: TRBD1
j_call: TRBJ1-5
cdr3_length: 15
clone_size: once
v_call: TRBV20-1
cdr3_aa: CSAKQGVSDNQPQHF
cdr3_nt: TGCAGTGCTAAACAGGGGGTTTCTGACAATCAGCCCCAGCATTTT

d_call: TRBD1
j_call: TRBJ2-7
cdr3_length: 13
clone_size: once
v_call: TRBV12-3/TRBV12-4
cdr3_aa: CPSVGQFPYEQYF
cdr3_nt: TGTCCCAGCGTGGGACAGTTCCCGTACGAGCAGTACTTC

d_call: TRBD2
j_call: TRBJ2-5
cdr3_length: 15
clone_size: NA
v_call: TRBV6-1
cdr3_aa: CASSALAGGQETQYF
cdr3_nt: TGTGCCAGCAGTGCTCTAGCGGGAGGCCAAGAGACCCAGTACTTC

d_call: NA
j_call: TRBJ2-6
cdr3_length: 13
clone_size: NA
v_call: TRBV12-3/TRBV12-4
cdr3_aa: CASSAGVAGVLTF
cdr3_nt: TGTGCCAGCAGTGCAGGGGTTGCTGGCGTCCTGACTTTC

d_call: NA
j_call: TRBJ2-1
cdr3_length: 20
clone_size: few
v_call: TRBV12-3/TRBV12-4
cdr3_aa: CASSPGGLGGRTAIQYEQFF
cdr3_nt: TGTGCCAGCAGTCCAGGGGGCCTGGGCGGGAGAACTGCCATCCAATATGAGCAGTTCTTC

d_call: TRBD2
j_call: TRBJ2-3
cdr3_length: 15
clone_size: NA
v_call: TRBV5-1
cdr3_aa: CASRSLATNTDTQYF
cdr3_nt: TGCGCCAGCAGATCACTAGCGACCAACACAGATACGCAGTATTTT

d_call: NA
j_call: TRBJ1-1
cdr3_length: 13
clone_size: many
v_call: TRBV28
cdr3_aa: CASSSHQNTEAFF
cdr3_nt: TGTGCCAGCAGTTCCCATCAGAACACTGAAGCTTTCTTT

d_call: NA
j_call: TRBJ1-1
cdr3_length: 14
clone_size: few
v_call: TRBV7-9
cdr3_aa: CASSWQGGDGEAFF
cdr3_nt: TGTGCCAGCAGCTGGCAGGGAGGTGACGGTGAAGCTTTCTTT

d_call: NA
j_call: TRBJ2-5
cdr3_length: 13
clone_size: NA
v_call: TRBV7-7
cdr3_aa: CASSFLNQETQYF
cdr3_nt: TGTGCTAGCAGCTTCCTAAACCAAGAGACCCAGTACTTC

d_call: TRBD1
j_call: TRBJ1-2
cdr3_length: 13
clone_size: few
v_call: TRBV7-8
cdr3_aa: CASSPNRGSGYTF
cdr3_nt: TGTGCCAGCAGCCCCAACAGGGGGTCCGGCTACACCTTC

d_call: TRBD2
j_call: TRBJ2-7
cdr3_length: 17
clone_size: few
v_call: TRBV20-1
cdr3_aa: CCARGPPWREGSHEQYF
cdr3_nt: TGCTGTGCTAGAGGACCGCCTTGGCGGGAGGGCTCCCACGAGCAGTACTTC

d_call: NA
j_call: TRBJ1-4
cdr3_length: 14
clone_size: NA
v_call: TRBV7-9
cdr3_aa: CASSHRLQNEKLFF
cdr3_nt: TGTGCCAGCAGCCACAGGCTGCAGAATGAAAAACTGTTTTTT

d_call: TRBD2
j_call: TRBJ2-1
cdr3_length: 17
clone_size: few
v_call: TRBV29-1
cdr3_aa: CSVEGGLAGKGYNEQFF
cdr3_nt: TGCAGCGTTGAAGGGGGTCTAGCGGGAAAAGGCTACAATGAGCAGTTCTTC

d_call: TRBD2
j_call: TRBJ2-7
cdr3_length: 14
clone_size: few
v_call: TRBV20-1
cdr3_aa: CSARISGTSYEQYF
cdr3_nt: TGCAGTGCTAGGATCTCCGGGACTAGTTACGAGCAGTACTTC

d_call: TRBD2
j_call: TRBJ2-7
cdr3_length: 19
clone_size: few
v_call: TRBV7-6
cdr3_aa: CASSLGRPLAGVPSYEQYF
cdr3_nt: TGTGCCAGCAGCTTAGGGAGGCCGTTAGCGGGAGTCCCCTCCTACGAGCAGTACTTC

d_call: TRBD2
j_call: TRBJ2-1
cdr3_length: 16
clone_size: NA
v_call: TRBV7-2
cdr3_aa: CASSHWTSGVYNEQFF
cdr3_nt: TGTGCCAGCAGCCACTGGACTAGCGGGGTTTACAATGAGCAGTTCTTC

d_call: NA
j_call: TRBJ2-5
cdr3_length: 16
clone_size: NA
v_call: TRBV6-2/TRBV6-3
cdr3_aa: CASSPPTRGVQETQYF
cdr3_nt: TGTGCCAGCAGTCCTCCCACCAGAGGGGTACAAGAGACCCAGTACTTC

d_call: NA
j_call: TRBJ2-7
cdr3_length: 15
clone_size: NA
v_call: TRBV2
cdr3_aa: CASSDLERHRFELYF
cdr3_nt: TGTGCCAGCAGTGATCTTGAGCGGCATCGCTTTGAGCTGTACTTC